This T cell receptor (beta chain) was retrieved from a study of blood T cell repertoires in COVID-19. About the study: The study drew acute and convalescent COVID-19 samples from the United States, Italy and Spain.

Per the original methods: From reference gene primer amplification, estimates of nucleated cell counts were derived. Sequencing was performed with immunoSEQ multiplex PCR; in TCRdb, only in-frame clones are kept and a portion is missing. V, J and clone size derive from that table, while D and trimming were established from the DNA sequence. This sample has about 250,000 clones, with about 80% found just once. This receptor was taken from a man older than 75 with acute or convalescent COVID-19. The sequencing sample was made of peripheral blood.

CDR3 DNA sequence: TGTGCCAGCAGCCGCACGCAGGCGACTAATGAAAAACTGTTTTTT. Protein sequence: CASSRTQATNEKLFF. The rearrangement uses TRBV5-4 and TRBJ1-4; no clear D gene. The CDR3 has 15 residues. With 4 bases removed from V and 2 bases from J, the gap between germline ends came to 12 bases. The germline V gene encodes CDR1 SGHNT and CDR2 YYREEE (reference sequence).